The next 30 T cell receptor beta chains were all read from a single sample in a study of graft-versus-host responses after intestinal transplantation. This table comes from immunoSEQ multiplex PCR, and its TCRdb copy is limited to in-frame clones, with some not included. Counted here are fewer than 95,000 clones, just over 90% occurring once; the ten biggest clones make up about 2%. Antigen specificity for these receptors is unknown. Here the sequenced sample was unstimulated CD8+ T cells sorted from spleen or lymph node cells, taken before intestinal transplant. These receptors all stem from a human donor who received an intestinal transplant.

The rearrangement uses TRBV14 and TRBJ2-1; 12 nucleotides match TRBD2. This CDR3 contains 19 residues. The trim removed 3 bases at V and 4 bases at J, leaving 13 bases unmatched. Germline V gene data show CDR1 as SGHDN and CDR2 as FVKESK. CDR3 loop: CASSQDLAGGPGFYNEQFF. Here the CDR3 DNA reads TGTGCCAGCAGCCAGGACCTAGCGGGGGGGCCTGGGTTTTACAATGAGCAGTTCTTC.

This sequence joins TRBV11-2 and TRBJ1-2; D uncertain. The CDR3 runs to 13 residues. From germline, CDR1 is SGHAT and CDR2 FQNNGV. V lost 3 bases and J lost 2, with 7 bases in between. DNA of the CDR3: TGTGCCAGCAGCTTGTGGCAGAACTATGGCTACACCTTC. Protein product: CASSLWQNYGYTF.

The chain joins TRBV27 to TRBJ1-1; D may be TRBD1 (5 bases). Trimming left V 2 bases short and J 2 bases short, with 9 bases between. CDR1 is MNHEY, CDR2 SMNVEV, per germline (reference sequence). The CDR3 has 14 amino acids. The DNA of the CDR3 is TGTGCCAGCAGTTTAGTAGGGGTTAACACTGAAGCTTTCTTT. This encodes CASSLVGVNTEAFF.

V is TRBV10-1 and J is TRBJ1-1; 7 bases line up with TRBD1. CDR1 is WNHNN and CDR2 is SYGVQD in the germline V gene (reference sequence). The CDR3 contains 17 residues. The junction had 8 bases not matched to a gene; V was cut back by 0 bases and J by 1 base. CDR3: CASSESNRGLGNTEAFF. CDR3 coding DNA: TGCGCCAGCAGTGAGTCCAACAGGGGTTTGGGGAACACTGAAGCTTTCTTT.

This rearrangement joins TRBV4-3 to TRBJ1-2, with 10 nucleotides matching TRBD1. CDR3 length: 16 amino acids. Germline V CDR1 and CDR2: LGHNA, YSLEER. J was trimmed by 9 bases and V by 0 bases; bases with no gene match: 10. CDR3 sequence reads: CASSQEFVGTGESYTF. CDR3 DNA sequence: TGCGCCAGCAGCCAAGAGTTCGTAGGGACAGGGGAGAGCTACACCTTC.

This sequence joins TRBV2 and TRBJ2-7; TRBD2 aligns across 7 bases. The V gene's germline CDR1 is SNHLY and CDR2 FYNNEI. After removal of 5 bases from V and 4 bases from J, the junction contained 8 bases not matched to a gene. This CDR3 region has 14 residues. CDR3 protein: CASSTASGVYEQYF. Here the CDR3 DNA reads TGTGCCAGCAGTACTGCTAGCGGAGTTTACGAGCAGTACTTC.

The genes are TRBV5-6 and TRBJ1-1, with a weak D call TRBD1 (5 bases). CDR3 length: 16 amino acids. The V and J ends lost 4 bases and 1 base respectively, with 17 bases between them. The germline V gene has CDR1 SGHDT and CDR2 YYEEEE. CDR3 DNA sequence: TGTGCCAGCAGCCCTGGCAGGGAGGGAGCGAACACTGAAGCTTTCTTT. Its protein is CASSPGREGANTEAFF.

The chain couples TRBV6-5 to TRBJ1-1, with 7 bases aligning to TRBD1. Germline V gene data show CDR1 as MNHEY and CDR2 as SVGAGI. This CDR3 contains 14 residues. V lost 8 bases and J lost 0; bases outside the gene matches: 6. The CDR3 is CASAPRGLNTEAFF. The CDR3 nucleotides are TGTGCCAGCGCCCCAAGGGGGCTGAACACTGAAGCTTTCTTT.

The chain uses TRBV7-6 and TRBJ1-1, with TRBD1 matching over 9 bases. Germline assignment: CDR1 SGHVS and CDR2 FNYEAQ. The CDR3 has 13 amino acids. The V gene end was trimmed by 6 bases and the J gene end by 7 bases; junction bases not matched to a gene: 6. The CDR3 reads CASSPTGGVEAFF. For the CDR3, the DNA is TGTGCCAGCAGTCCGACAGGGGGAGTTGAAGCTTTCTTT.

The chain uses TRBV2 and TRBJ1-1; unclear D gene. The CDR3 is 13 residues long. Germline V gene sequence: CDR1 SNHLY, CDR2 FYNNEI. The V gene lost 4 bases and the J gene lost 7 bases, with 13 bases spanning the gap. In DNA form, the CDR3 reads TGTGCCAGCAGTGTTAATGTGCAGATTGAAGCTTTCTTT. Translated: CASSVNVQIEAFF.

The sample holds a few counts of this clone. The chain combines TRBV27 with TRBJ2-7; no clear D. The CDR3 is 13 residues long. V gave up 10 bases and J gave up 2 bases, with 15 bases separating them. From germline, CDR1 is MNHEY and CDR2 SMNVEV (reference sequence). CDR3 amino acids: CATAGQVPYEQYF. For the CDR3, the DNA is TGTGCCACCGCCGGCCAGGTACCCTACGAGCAGTACTTC.

The CDR3 DNA follows: TGTGCCAGCAGCGTAGGAACAGGGACGGGCTATGGCTACACCTTC. Translation: CASSVGTGTGYGYTF. The chain joins TRBV9 to TRBJ1-2; D perhaps matches TRBD1 (6 bases). CDR1 is SGDLS and CDR2 is YYNGEE in the germline V gene. The V end was cut by 0 bases, the J end by 4 bases, with 13 bases between. CDR3 length: 15 residues.

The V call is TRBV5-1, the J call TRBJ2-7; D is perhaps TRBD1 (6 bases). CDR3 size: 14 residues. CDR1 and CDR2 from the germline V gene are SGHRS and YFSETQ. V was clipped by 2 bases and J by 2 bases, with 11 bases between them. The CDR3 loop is CASSLQDRPYEQYF. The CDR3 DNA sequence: TGCGCCAGCAGCTTACAAGACAGGCCCTACGAGCAGTACTTC.

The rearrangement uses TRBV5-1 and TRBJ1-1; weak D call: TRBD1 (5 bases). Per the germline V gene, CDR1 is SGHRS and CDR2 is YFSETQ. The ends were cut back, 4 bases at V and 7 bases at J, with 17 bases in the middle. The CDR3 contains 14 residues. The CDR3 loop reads CASSRGGGEGEAFF. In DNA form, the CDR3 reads TGCGCCAGCAGCCGCGGTGGGGGGGAGGGTGAAGCTTTCTTT.

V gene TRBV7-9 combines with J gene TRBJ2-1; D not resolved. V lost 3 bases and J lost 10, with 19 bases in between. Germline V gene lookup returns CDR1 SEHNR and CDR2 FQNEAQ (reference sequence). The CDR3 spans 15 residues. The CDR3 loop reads CASSLSFGERQEQFF. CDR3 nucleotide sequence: TGTGCCAGCAGCTTGAGTTTCGGAGAAAGGCAAGAGCAGTTCTTC.

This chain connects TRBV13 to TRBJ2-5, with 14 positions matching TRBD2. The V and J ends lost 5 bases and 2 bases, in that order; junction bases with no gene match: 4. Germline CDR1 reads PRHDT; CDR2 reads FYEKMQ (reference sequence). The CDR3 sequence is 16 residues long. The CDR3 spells CASSHGTSGSQETQYF. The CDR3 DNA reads TGTGCCAGCAGCCATGGGACTAGCGGGAGTCAAGAGACCCAGTACTTC.

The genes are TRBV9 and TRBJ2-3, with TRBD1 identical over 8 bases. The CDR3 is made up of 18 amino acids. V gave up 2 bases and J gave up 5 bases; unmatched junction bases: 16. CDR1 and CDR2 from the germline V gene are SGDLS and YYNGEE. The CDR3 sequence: CASSVSEAGTGVRDTQYF. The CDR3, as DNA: TGTGCCAGCAGCGTTTCGGAAGCCGGGACAGGAGTTAGAGATACGCAGTATTTT.

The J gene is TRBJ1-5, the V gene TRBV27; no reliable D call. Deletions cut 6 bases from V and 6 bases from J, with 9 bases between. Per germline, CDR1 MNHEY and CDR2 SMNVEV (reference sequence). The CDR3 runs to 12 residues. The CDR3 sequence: CASSRSSQPQHF. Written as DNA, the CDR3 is TGTGCCAGCAGCCGTTCCAGTCAGCCCCAGCATTTT.

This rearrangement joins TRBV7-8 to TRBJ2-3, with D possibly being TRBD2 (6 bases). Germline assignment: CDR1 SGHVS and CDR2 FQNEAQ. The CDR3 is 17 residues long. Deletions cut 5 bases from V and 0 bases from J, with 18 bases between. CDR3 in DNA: TGTGCCAGCAGCGATGGGGGGTTGACCTCAAGCACAGATACGCAGTATTTT. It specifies CASSDGGLTSSTDTQYF.

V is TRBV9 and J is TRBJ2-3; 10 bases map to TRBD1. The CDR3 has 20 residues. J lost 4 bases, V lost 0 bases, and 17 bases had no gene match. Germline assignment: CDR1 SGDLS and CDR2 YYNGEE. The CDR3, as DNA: TGTGCCAGCAGCGTAGCCCTAGAAGTAACCCGGGACAGGGGACCAGATACGCAGTATTTT. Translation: CASSVALEVTRDRGPDTQYF.

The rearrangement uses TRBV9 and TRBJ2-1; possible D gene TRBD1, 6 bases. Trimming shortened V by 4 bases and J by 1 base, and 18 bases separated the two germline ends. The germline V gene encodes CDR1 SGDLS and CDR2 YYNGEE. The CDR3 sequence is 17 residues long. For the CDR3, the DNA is TGTGCCAGCAGCCCTTGGTCCAGGGGTAGGTCCTACAATGAGCAGTTCTTC. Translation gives CASSPWSRGRSYNEQFF.

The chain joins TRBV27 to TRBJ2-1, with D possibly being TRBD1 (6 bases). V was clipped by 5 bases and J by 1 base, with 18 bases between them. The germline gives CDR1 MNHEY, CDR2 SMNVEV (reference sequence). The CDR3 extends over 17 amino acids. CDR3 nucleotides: TGTGCCAGCAGTATGGACAGTAGGGTCACATCCTACAATGAGCAGTTCTTC. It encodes CASSMDSRVTSYNEQFF.

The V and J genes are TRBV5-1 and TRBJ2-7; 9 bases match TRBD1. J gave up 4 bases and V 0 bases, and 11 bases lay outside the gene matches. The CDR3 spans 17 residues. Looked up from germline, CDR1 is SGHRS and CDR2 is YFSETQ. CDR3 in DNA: TGCGCCAGCAGCTTGGCCAACTCCGGGACAGGGTTTTACGAGCAGTACTTC. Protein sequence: CASSLANSGTGFYEQYF.

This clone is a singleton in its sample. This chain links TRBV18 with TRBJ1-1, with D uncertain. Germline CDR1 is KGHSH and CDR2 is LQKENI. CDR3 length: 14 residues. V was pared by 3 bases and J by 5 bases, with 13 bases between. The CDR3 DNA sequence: TGTGCCAGCTCACCGAGGGCCCCTAGGACTGAAGCTTTCTTT. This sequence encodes CASSPRAPRTEAFF.

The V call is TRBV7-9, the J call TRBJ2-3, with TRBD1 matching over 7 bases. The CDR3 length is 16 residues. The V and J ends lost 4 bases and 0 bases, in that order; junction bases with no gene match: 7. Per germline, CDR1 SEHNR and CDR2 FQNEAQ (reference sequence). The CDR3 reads CASSSETGSSTDTQYF. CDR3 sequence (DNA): TGTGCCAGCAGCTCTGAGACAGGGTCTAGCACAGATACGCAGTATTTT.

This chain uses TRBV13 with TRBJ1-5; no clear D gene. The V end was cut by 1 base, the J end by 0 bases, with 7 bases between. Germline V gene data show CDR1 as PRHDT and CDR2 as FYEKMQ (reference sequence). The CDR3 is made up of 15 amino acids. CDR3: CASSLAGDSNQPQHF. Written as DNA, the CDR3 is TGTGCCAGCAGCTTAGCCGGGGATAGCAATCAGCCCCAGCATTTT. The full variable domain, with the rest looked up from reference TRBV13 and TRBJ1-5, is AAGVIQSPRHLIKEKRETATLKCYPIPRHDTVYWYQQGPGQDPQFLISFYEKMQSDKGSIPDRFSAQQFSDYHSELNMSSLELGDSALYFCASSLAGDSNQPQHFGDGTRLSIL.

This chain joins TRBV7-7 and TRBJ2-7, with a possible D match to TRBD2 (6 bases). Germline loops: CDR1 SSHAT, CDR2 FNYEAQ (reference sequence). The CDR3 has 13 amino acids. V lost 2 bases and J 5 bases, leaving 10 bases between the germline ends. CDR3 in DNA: TGTGCCAGCAGCTTACGGAGGGGCGACGAGCAGTACTTC. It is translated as CASSLRRGDEQYF.

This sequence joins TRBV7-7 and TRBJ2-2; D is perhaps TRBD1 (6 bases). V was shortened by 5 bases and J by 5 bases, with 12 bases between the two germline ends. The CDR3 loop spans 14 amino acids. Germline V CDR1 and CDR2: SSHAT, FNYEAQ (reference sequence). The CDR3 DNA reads TGTGCCAGCAGCCCCTCAGGGGAGACCGGGGAGCTGTTTTTT. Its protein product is CASSPSGETGELFF.

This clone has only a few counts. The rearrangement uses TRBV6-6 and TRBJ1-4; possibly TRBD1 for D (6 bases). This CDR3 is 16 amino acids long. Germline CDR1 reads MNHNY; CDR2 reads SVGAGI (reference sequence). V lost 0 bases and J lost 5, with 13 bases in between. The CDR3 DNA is TGTGCCAGCAGTTACTCGATTGGGGGCGGCAATGAAAAACTGTTTTTT. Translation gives CASSYSIGGGNEKLFF.

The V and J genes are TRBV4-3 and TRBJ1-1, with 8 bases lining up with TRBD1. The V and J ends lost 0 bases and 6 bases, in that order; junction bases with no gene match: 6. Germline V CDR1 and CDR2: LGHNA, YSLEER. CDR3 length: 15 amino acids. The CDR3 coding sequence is TGCGCCAGCAGCCAAGATTTACAGGGGGGGTCTGAAGCTTTCTTT. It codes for CASSQDLQGGSEAFF.